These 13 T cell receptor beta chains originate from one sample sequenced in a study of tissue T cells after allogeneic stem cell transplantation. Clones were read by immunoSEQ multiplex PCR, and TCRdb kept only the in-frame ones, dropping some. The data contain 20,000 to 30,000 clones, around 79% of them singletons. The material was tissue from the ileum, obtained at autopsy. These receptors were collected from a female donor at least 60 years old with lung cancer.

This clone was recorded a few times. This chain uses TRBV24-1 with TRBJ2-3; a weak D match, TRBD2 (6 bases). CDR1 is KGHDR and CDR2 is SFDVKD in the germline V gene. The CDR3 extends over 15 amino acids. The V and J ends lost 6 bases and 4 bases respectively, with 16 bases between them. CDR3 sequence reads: CATSPAGRLADTQYF. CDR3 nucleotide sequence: TGTGCCACCAGTCCGGCGGGGCGGCTCGCAGATACGCAGTATTTT.

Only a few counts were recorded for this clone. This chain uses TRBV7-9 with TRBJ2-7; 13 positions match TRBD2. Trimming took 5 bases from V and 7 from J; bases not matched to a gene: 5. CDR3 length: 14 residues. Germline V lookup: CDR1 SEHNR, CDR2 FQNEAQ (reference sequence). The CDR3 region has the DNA TGTGCCAGCAGCCCAACTAGCGGGAGGGGAGAGCAGTACTTC. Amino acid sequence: CASSPTSGRGEQYF.

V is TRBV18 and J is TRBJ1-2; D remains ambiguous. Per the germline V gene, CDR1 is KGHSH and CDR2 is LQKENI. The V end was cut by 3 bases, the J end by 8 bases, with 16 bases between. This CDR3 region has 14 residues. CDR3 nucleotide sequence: TGTGCCAGCTCACCTTCCTACGGCGACGGGGGCTACACCTTC. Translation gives CASSPSYGDGGYTF. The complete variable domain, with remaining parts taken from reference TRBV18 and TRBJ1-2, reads NAGVMQNPRHLVRRRGQEARLRCSPMKGHSHVYWYRQLPEEGLKFMVYLQKENIIDESGMPKERFSAEFPKEGPSILRIQQVVRGDSAAYFCASSPSYGDGGYTFGSGTRLTVV.

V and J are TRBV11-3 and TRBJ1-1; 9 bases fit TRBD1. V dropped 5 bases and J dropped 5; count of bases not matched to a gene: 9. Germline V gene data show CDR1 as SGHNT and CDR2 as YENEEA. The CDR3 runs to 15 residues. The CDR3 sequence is CASSTPGTGRTEAFF. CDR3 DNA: TGTGCCAGCAGCACCCCCGGGACAGGGAGGACTGAAGCTTTCTTT.

This chain's CDR3 is CARTIIIGQKNSPLHF. DNA for the CDR3: TGTGCCAGAACCATTATCATCGGCCAGAAGAATTCACCCCTCCACTTT. This chain joins TRBV5-3 and TRBJ1-6; D ambiguous. TRBV5-3 is assigned to the ORF class and has an uncertain function. Trimming pared 6 bases from V and 7 bases from J, leaving 20 bases between. The CDR3 spans 16 residues.

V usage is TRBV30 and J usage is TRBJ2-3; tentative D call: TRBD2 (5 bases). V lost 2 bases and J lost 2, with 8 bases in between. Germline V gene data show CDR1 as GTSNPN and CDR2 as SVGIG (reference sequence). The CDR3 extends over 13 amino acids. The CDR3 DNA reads TGTGCCTGGAGTCGAGGGAACACAGATACGCAGTATTTT. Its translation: CAWSRGNTDTQYF.

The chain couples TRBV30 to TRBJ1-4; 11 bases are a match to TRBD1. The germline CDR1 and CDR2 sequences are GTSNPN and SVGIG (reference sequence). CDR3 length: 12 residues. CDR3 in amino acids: CAGQGAAEKLFF. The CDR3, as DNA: TGTGCTGGACAGGGGGCCGCTGAAAAACTGTTTTTT. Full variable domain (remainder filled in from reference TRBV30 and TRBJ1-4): SQTIHQWPATLVQPVGSPLSLECTVEGTSNPNLYWYRQAAGRGLQLLFYSVGIGQISSEVPQNLSASRPQDRQFILSSKKLLLSDSGFYLCAGQGAAEKLFFGSGTQLSVL.

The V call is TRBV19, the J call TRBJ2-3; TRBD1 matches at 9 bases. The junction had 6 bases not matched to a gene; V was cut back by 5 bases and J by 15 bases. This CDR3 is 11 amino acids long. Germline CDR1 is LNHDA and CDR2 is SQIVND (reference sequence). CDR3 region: CASSQQGAIYF. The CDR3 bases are TGTGCCAGTAGTCAACAGGGGGCAATCTATTTT.

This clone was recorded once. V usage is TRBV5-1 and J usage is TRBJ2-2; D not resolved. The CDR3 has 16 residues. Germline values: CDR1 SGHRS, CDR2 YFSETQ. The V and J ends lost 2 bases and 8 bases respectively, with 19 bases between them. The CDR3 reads CASSFTALKETGELFF. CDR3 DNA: TGCGCCAGCAGCTTTACAGCGCTAAAGGAAACGGGGGAGCTGTTTTTT. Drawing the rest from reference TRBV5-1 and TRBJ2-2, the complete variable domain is KAGVTQTPRYLIKTRGQQVTLSCSPISGHRSVSWYQQTPGQGLQFLFEYFSETQRNKGNFPGRFSGRQFSNSRSEMNVSTLELGDSALYLCASSFTALKETGELFFGEGSRLTVL.

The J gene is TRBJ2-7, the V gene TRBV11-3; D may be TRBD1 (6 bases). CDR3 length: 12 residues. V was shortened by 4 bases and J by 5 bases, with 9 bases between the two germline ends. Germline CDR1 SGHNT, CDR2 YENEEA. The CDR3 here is CASSSRTDEQYF. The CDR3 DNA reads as TGTGCCAGCAGCTCGAGGACAGACGAGCAGTACTTC.

The CDR3: CASSLGANEQYF. In DNA form, the CDR3 reads TGTGCCAGCAGCTTGGGGGCTAACGAGCAGTACTTC. This chain uses TRBV7-6 with TRBJ2-7, with D possibly TRBD1 on 6 matching bases. The V end was cut by 3 bases, the J end by 5 bases, with 8 bases between. The germline gives CDR1 SGHVS, CDR2 FNYEAQ. The CDR3 runs to 12 residues.

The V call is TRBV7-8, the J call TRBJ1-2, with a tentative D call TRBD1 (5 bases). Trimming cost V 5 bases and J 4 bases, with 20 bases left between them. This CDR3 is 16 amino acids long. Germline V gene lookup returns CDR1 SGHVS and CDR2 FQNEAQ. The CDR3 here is CASSAGTGHYSYGYTF. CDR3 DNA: TGTGCCAGCAGCGCTGGGACTGGACACTACAGCTATGGCTACACCTTC. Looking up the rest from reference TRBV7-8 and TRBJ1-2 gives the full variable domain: GAGVSQSPRYKVAKRGQDVALRCDPISGHVSLFWYQQALGQGPEFLTYFQNEAQLDKSGLPSDRFFAERPEGSVSTLKIQRTQQEDSAVYLCASSAGTGHYSYGYTFGSGTRLTVV.

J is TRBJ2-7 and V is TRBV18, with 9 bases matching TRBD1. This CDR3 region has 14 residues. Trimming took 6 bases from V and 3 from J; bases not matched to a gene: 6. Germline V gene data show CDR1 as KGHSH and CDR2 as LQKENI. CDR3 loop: CASSDGQGYYEQYF. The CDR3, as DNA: TGTGCCAGCTCGGATGGACAGGGGTACTACGAGCAGTACTTC.